The 13 T cell receptor beta chains listed next were all sequenced from one sample in a study of cytomegalovirus exposure and HLA in healthy donors. The PCR employed 60 Vbeta primers together with 13 Jbeta primers. Profiled with immunoSEQ multiplex PCR; TCRdb holds only in-frame clones, not every one. Here the sample spans 180,000 or so clones, 79% being singletons. Sequenced sample: PBMCs. These TCRs come from a woman aged 45-65 years in good health and CMV-seronegative.

This chain links TRBV15 with TRBJ2-7; D possibly corresponds to TRBD1 (7 bases). CDR3 length equals 14 residues. Trimming took 3 bases from V and 2 from J, leaving 11 bases between them. From germline, CDR1 is LNHNV and CDR2 YYDKDF (reference sequence). In nucleotides, the CDR3 is TGTGCCACCAGCAGGGAGGGACAGACCTACGAGCAGTACTTC. Its translation: CATSREGQTYEQYF.

V usage is TRBV5-8 and J usage is TRBJ2-1; TRBD1 is a possible D gene (6 bases). Trimming left V 2 bases short and J 5 bases short, with 20 bases between. Germline values: CDR1 SGHTS, CDR2 YDEGEE. This CDR3 has 17 residues. CDR3 sequence reads: CASSFLKSQGIDNEQFF. CDR3 coding DNA: TGTGCCAGCAGCTTTTTAAAGAGCCAGGGGATAGACAATGAGCAGTTCTTC.

The chain has TRBV13 and TRBJ2-7; 9 positions agree with TRBD2. The CDR3 loop spans 14 amino acids. Per the germline V gene, CDR1 is PRHDT and CDR2 is FYEKMQ (reference sequence). J was trimmed by 3 bases and V by 7 bases; bases with no gene match: 7. In DNA form, the CDR3 reads TGTGCCAGCACCAGGGCGGGGGGGATCTACGAGCAGTACTTC. This gives the protein CASTRAGGIYEQYF.

The chain couples TRBV5-5 to TRBJ1-1, with 10 bases lining up with TRBD1. Trimming at V came to 4 bases and at J to 1 base, leaving 1 base not matched to a gene. This CDR3 is built from 14 residues. Germline loops: CDR1 SGHKS, CDR2 YYEKEE (reference sequence). The CDR3, as DNA: TGTGCCAGCAGCCGACAGGGGGCGAACACTGAAGCTTTCTTT. Residues: CASSRQGANTEAFF.

This clone was detected only once. This rearrangement joins TRBV7-9 to TRBJ1-1; D may be TRBD1 (6 bases). Trimming shortened V by 5 bases and J by 0 bases, and 16 bases separated the two germline ends. The CDR3 contains 16 residues. The germline V gene has CDR1 SEHNR and CDR2 FQNEAQ (reference sequence). The CDR3 DNA reads as TGTGCCAGCAGCCCCCCCGCGCAGGGGATGAACACTGAAGCTTTCTTT. Amino acid sequence: CASSPPAQGMNTEAFF. Based on the CDR3 plus reference TRBV7-9 and TRBJ1-1, the full variable domain is DTGVSQNPRHKITKRGQNVTFRCDPISEHNRLYWYRQTLGQGPEFLTYFQNEAQLEKSRLLSDRFSAERPKGSFSTLEIQRTEQGDSAMYLCASSPPAQGMNTEAFFGQGTRLTVV.

This chain connects TRBV5-1 to TRBJ2-7, with 10 bases that match TRBD2. The length of the CDR3 is 14 residues. The trim removed 4 bases at V and 1 base at J, leaving 2 bases unmatched. CDR1 is SGHRS and CDR2 is YFSETQ in the germline V gene. The CDR3 here is CASSGSGGSYEQYF. DNA of the CDR3: TGCGCCAGCAGCGGTAGCGGGGGGTCCTACGAGCAGTACTTC.

The rearrangement joins TRBV5-1 to TRBJ2-2; 9 bases match TRBD1. CDR3 length: 15 residues. Germline trimming cut 4 bases from V and 6 bases from J; bases unmatched to any gene: 7. Per germline, CDR1 SGHRS and CDR2 YFSETQ. The CDR3 nucleotides read TGCGCCAGCAGCCGACAGGGGGAAATAGCCGGGGAGCTGTTTTTT. Residues: CASSRQGEIAGELFF. Full variable domain (rest looked up from reference TRBV5-1 and TRBJ2-2): KAGVTQTPRYLIKTRGQQVTLSCSPISGHRSVSWYQQTPGQGLQFLFEYFSETQRNKGNFPGRFSGRQFSNSRSEMNVSTLELGDSALYLCASSRQGEIAGELFFGEGSRLTVL.

This clone was picked up a small number of times. The chain joins TRBV7-9 to TRBJ1-6; 9 nucleotides align to TRBD1. The CDR3 is 15 residues long. V lost 1 base and J lost 9; bases outside the gene matches: 4. CDR1 and CDR2 (germline): SEHNR, FQNEAQ (reference sequence). The CDR3 loop reads CASSLETGGFSPLHF. Written as DNA, the CDR3 is TGTGCCAGCAGCTTAGAGACAGGGGGTTTTTCACCCCTCCACTTT. Full variable domain (remainder filled in from reference TRBV7-9 and TRBJ1-6): DTGVSQNPRHKITKRGQNVTFRCDPISEHNRLYWYRQTLGQGPEFLTYFQNEAQLEKSRLLSDRFSAERPKGSFSTLEIQRTEQGDSAMYLCASSLETGGFSPLHFGNGTRLTVT.

The rearrangement uses TRBV5-1 and TRBJ2-7; TRBD1 matches at 10 bases. Looked up from germline, CDR1 is SGHRS and CDR2 is YFSETQ. The length of the CDR3 is 16 residues. Unmatched junction bases numbered 13, after V lost 5 bases and J lost 5 bases. The CDR3 loop is CASSQNTGTGAHEQYF. The CDR3 DNA follows: TGCGCCAGCAGTCAGAACACCGGGACAGGGGCCCACGAGCAGTACTTC. Using reference TRBV5-1 and TRBJ2-7 for the parts outside the CDR3, the full variable domain is KAGVTQTPRYLIKTRGQQVTLSCSPISGHRSVSWYQQTPGQGLQFLFEYFSETQRNKGNFPGRFSGRQFSNSRSEMNVSTLELGDSALYLCASSQNTGTGAHEQYFGPGTRLTVT.

The rearrangement uses TRBV19 and TRBJ2-5, with 11 bases fitting TRBD2. The J call may not be correct, given that the DNA end is closer to TRBJ2-7. The V gene's germline CDR1 is LNHDA and CDR2 SQIVND (reference sequence). The CDR3 contains 15 residues. The CDR3: CASSVLAGDPYEQYF. In DNA form, the CDR3 reads TGTGCCAGTAGTGTACTAGCGGGGGACCCCTACGAGCAGTACTTC.

V is TRBV6-6 and J is TRBJ1-1; 9 positions agree with TRBD1. This CDR3 is 15 amino acids long. Germline V gene data show CDR1 as MNHNY and CDR2 as SVGAGI (reference sequence). With V trimmed by 2 bases and J by 2 bases, 3 bases remained unmatched. The CDR3 DNA sequence: TGTGCCAGCAGTTACGGGACAGGGCTTAACACTGAAGCTTTCTTT. Protein sequence: CASSYGTGLNTEAFF.

This clone appeared a single time. The same CDR3 arises from other DNA sequences in this sample as well. The chain links TRBV29-1 to TRBJ1-1; TRBD1 matches at 10 bases. CDR1 SQVTM and CDR2 ANQGSEA come from the germline V gene. The CDR3 runs 14 residues. V was clipped by 6 bases and J by 2 bases; unmatched bases: 6. This CDR3 reads CSVGGQGGNTEAFF. The CDR3, as DNA: TGCAGCGTAGGTGGACAGGGGGGTAACACTGAAGCTTTCTTT.

This clone was seen only a few times. The CDR3 bases are TGTGCCAGCTCACTTAAGACTAGCGGGGTCACAGATACGCAGTATTTT. The encoded protein is CASSLKTSGVTDTQYF. V usage is TRBV18 and J usage is TRBJ2-3, with 11 bases lining up with TRBD2. With V trimmed by 4 bases and J by 2 bases, 5 bases remained unmatched. The CDR3 has 16 residues. CDR1 is KGHSH and CDR2 is LQKENI in the germline V gene.